This passage covers 20 T cell receptor beta chains from one sample sequenced in a study of shared clonotypes between healthy human individuals. Sequenced by immunoSEQ multiplex PCR; TCRdb stores in-frame clones only, minus some. The table lists millions of clones, about 95% of them singletons, with 0.85% to 1.2% in the top ten. The naive CD8 fraction comprised CD45RO-negative cells positively selected for CCR7 and excluded terminally differentiated effector memory CD45RA+ cells. Sequences were obtained from naive CD8+ T cells sorted from blood. All receptors come from a man between 18 and 35 years old in good health.

As to this clone: Additional DNA sequences in this sample encode the identical CDR3. This chain links TRBV4-3 with TRBJ2-1; 7 bases are a match to TRBD2. Germline CDR1 reads LGHNA; CDR2 reads YSLEER. This CDR3 contains 15 residues. V lost 1 base to trimming and J lost 5 bases; unmatched junction nucleotides: 5. CDR3 coding DNA: TGCGCCAGCAGCCAAGGGGGGGGTTCACACAATGAGCAGTTCTTC. Its translation is CASSQGGGSHNEQFF.

The chain carries TRBV5-4 and TRBJ2-1; D is uncertain. This CDR3 is 12 amino acids long. Trimming shortened V by 0 bases and J by 8 bases, and 6 bases separated the two germline ends. Germline lookup yields CDR1 SGHNT and CDR2 YYREEE (reference sequence). CDR3 DNA sequence: TGTGCCAGCAGCTTGGTGAATCATGAGCAGTTCTTC. As protein: CASSLVNHEQFF.

J is TRBJ1-5 and V is TRBV25-1; D gene unclear. The ends were cut back, 2 bases at V and 1 base at J, with 6 bases in the middle. Germline assignment: CDR1 MGHDK and CDR2 SYGVNS. The CDR3 spans 14 residues. CDR3 nucleotides: TGTGCCAGCAGTGAACCCGGAAGCAATCAGCCCCAGCATTTT. This gives the protein CASSEPGSNQPQHF.

This clone was found once. CDR3 bases: TGCGCCAGCAGCCTGGAATTCTTGTCGATTCTCCAGTATTTT. Protein: CASSLEFLSILQYF. This sequence joins TRBV5-1 and TRBJ2-3, with unresolved D. CDR1 and CDR2 from the germline V gene are SGHRS and YFSETQ. This CDR3 contains 14 residues. V lost 4 bases, J lost 12 bases, and 21 bases lay in between.

For this clone: Other DNA sequences within the sample encode an identical CDR3. The chain carries TRBV7-2 and TRBJ2-7, with D tentatively TRBD2 (6 bases). V lost 1 base, J lost 2 bases, and 6 bases lay in between. Germline V CDR1 and CDR2: SGHTA, FQGNSA. The CDR3 extends over 13 amino acids. CDR3 amino acids: CASSLGTTYEQYF. In DNA form, the CDR3 reads TGTGCCAGCAGCTTAGGGACTACCTACGAGCAGTACTTC. Using reference TRBV7-2 and TRBJ2-7 for the parts outside the CDR3, the full variable domain is GAGVSQSPSNKVTEKGKDVELRCDPISGHTALYWYRQSLGQGLEFLIYFQGNSAPDKSGLPSDRFSAERTGGSVSTLTIQRTQQEDSAVYLCASSLGTTYEQYFGPGTRLTVT.

The V and J genes are TRBV6-5 and TRBJ2-7; D gene uncertain. The length of the CDR3 is 14 residues. V shed 5 bases and J shed 2 bases, with 13 bases lying between them. CDR1 MNHEY and CDR2 SVGAGI come from the germline V gene. CDR3: CASSGSAATYEQYF. CDR3 sequence (DNA): TGTGCCAGCAGTGGGTCGGCGGCGACCTACGAGCAGTACTTC.

The rearrangement links TRBV15 to TRBJ2-7; D is unclear. The germline CDR1 and CDR2 sequences are LNHNV and YYDKDF (reference sequence). The CDR3 is 17 amino acids. V lost 0 bases, J lost 0 bases, and 15 bases lay in between. The CDR3 is CATSRDALGRSSYEQYF. The CDR3 nucleotides are TGTGCCACCAGCAGAGATGCCCTCGGACGCAGCTCCTACGAGCAGTACTTC.

The rearrangement links TRBV4-1 to TRBJ2-7; D is uncertain. The CDR3 runs 13 residues. Germline loops: CDR1 MGHRA, CDR2 YSYEKL. Trimming left V 4 bases short and J 3 bases short, with 10 bases between. The CDR3 DNA sequence: TGCGCCAGCAGCCCAAAATTGTACTACGAGCAGTACTTC. Its translation is CASSPKLYYEQYF.

This sequence joins TRBV27 and TRBJ1-6; 7 positions match TRBD1. The CDR3 loop spans 16 amino acids. Per germline, CDR1 MNHEY and CDR2 SMNVEV (reference sequence). V was clipped by 5 bases and J by 10 bases; unmatched bases: 14. The CDR3 region is CASSLSGTARVSPLHF. CDR3 in DNA: TGTGCCAGCAGTCTCTCGGGGACAGCGCGAGTATCACCCCTCCACTTT.

This chain uses TRBV27 with TRBJ2-1; D might be TRBD1 (6 bases). V shed 5 bases and J shed 4 bases, with 21 bases lying between them. The germline CDR1 and CDR2 sequences are MNHEY and SMNVEV (reference sequence). CDR3 length: 17 residues. The CDR3 DNA reads TGTGCCAGCAGTCTTCCGCCGACAGGTCTGATATACAATGAGCAGTTCTTC. Amino acids: CASSLPPTGLIYNEQFF.

Note on this clone: The identical CDR3 is also encoded by other nucleotide sequences in the sample. This chain connects TRBV9 to TRBJ1-2; 7 nucleotides align to TRBD1. The J segment lost 8 bases and the V segment lost 4 bases, leaving 8 bases of the junction unmatched. CDR1 is SGDLS and CDR2 is YYNGEE in the germline V gene. The CDR3 has 13 residues. The CDR3 here is CASSLRQGDGYTF. The CDR3 coding sequence is TGTGCCAGCAGCCTAAGACAGGGCGACGGCTACACCTTC. The full variable domain, in which reference TRBV9 and TRBJ1-2 provide the parts outside the CDR3, is DSGVTQTPKHLITATGQRVTLRCSPRSGDLSVYWYQQSLDQGLQFLIQYYNGEERAKGNILERFSAQQFPDLHSELNLSSLELGDSALYFCASSLRQGDGYTFGSGTRLTVV.

The chain couples TRBV7-9 to TRBJ2-3, with unresolved D. Germline CDR1 and CDR2: SEHNR and FQNEAQ (reference sequence). CDR3 length: 15 amino acids. Deletions cut 5 bases from V and 2 bases from J, with 14 bases between. The CDR3 DNA sequence: TGTGCCAGCAGCGGCCTCGGCGGTCCCACAGATACGCAGTATTTT. Translating gives CASSGLGGPTDTQYF. The whole variable domain, remainder taken from reference TRBV7-9 and TRBJ2-3, is DTGVSQNPRHKITKRGQNVTFRCDPISEHNRLYWYRQTLGQGPEFLTYFQNEAQLEKSRLLSDRFSAERPKGSFSTLEIQRTEQGDSAMYLCASSGLGGPTDTQYFGPGTRLTVL.

The J gene is TRBJ1-2, the V gene TRBV28; maybe TRBD1 (5 bases). Germline V gene sequence: CDR1 MDHEN, CDR2 SYDVKM. The germline V and J ends were trimmed by 1 base and 4 bases, with 7 bases remaining between them. The CDR3 loop spans 13 amino acids. The CDR3 region is CASSLLDTYGYTF. The CDR3, as DNA: TGTGCCAGCAGTTTATTGGACACCTATGGCTACACCTTC.

V gene TRBV11-2 combines with J gene TRBJ2-5, with TRBD2 identical over 10 bases. The CDR3 totals 16 residues. J was trimmed by 2 bases and V by 3 bases; bases with no gene match: 6. Looked up from germline, CDR1 is SGHAT and CDR2 is FQNNGV. CDR3 bases: TGTGCCAGCAGCTTGCCTAGCGGGGGATCGCAAGAGACCCAGTACTTC. Encoded protein: CASSLPSGGSQETQYF.

The V gene is TRBV15, the J gene TRBJ1-5; D is possibly TRBD1 (6 bases). V was shortened by 0 bases and J by 1 base, with 16 bases between the two germline ends. Germline CDR1 and CDR2: LNHNV and YYDKDF (reference sequence). This CDR3 has 18 residues. The CDR3 here is CATSRDRMTGVSNQPQHF. The CDR3 DNA reads as TGTGCCACCAGCAGAGATAGAATGACAGGCGTCAGCAATCAGCCCCAGCATTTT.

The chain links TRBV6-9 to TRBJ2-5; TRBD2 agrees at 7 bases. CDR1 MNHGY and CDR2 SVAAGI come from the germline V gene. J lost 4 bases, V lost 6 bases, and 8 bases had no gene match. The CDR3 has 14 amino acids. CDR3 amino acids: CASRLGPGGETQYF. For the CDR3, the DNA is TGTGCCAGCAGGCTTGGACCGGGGGGAGAGACCCAGTACTTC.

On this clone itself: The sample has other DNA sequences that encode this CDR3 too. This sequence joins TRBV4-3 and TRBJ2-7, with D maybe TRBD1 (5 bases). Germline V gene lookup returns CDR1 LGHNA and CDR2 YSLEER. The CDR3 sequence is 13 residues long. Trimming took off 0 bases at V and 4 bases at J, with 7 bases between the two ends. The CDR3 DNA sequence: TGCGCCAGCAGCCAAGATCAGGGTTACGAGCAGTACTTC. Translation gives CASSQDQGYEQYF.

This clone was seen a single time. Other DNA variants within this sample encode the same CDR3. The chain has TRBV6-4 and TRBJ1-1; D remains ambiguous. The germline V and J ends were trimmed by 0 bases and 1 base, with 6 bases remaining between them. Germline CDR1 reads MRHNA; CDR2 reads SNTAGT. CDR3 size: 14 residues. In DNA, the CDR3 is TGTGCCAGCAGTGACTCGGCGGGGAACACTGAAGCTTTCTTT. It specifies CASSDSAGNTEAFF.

The chain links TRBV5-4 to TRBJ2-7; the match to TRBD2 covers 14 bases. The J segment lost 5 bases and the V segment lost 3 bases, leaving 4 bases of the junction unmatched. CDR1 is SGHNT, CDR2 YYREEE, per germline (reference sequence). This CDR3 has 15 residues. CDR3 sequence (DNA): TGTGCCAGCAGCTCCGGGACTAGCGGGAGCAACGAGCAGTACTTC. Amino acid sequence: CASSSGTSGSNEQYF.

The gene calls are TRBV5-4 and TRBJ2-5; 7 bases are shared with TRBD1. V trimming: 4 bases; J trimming: 2 bases; junction bases outside the gene matches: 17. The CDR3 has 18 residues. CDR1 is SGHNT and CDR2 is YYREEE in the germline V gene (reference sequence). This CDR3 is CASSQRRLQGMGQETQYF. CDR3 DNA: TGTGCCAGCAGCCAAAGACGGTTACAGGGGATGGGGCAAGAGACCCAGTACTTC.